This T cell receptor beta chain derives from a study of T cells in localized non-small cell lung cancer. Only in-frame clones appear in the TCRdb table, and some are missing; sequencing was by immunoSEQ multiplex PCR. The sample has about 21,000 clones, 84% seen once. Remarks on this clone: No antigen is known for it.

CDR3 size: 16 residues. Study outcomes and limitations: Detection in adjacent lung was observed for a median around 50 of the top 100 tumor clones. An association was observed between higher blood T cell density and longer overall survival.

The clonotype was recovered from a man between 35 and 75 years old with stage I lung adenocarcinoma. The chain is built from TRBV21-1 and TRBJ1-2. TRBV21-1 is classified as a pseudogene. The starting material was peripheral blood, obtained before any cancer treatment. The CDR3 is CASSTPPARANYGYTF. CDR3 nucleotides: TGTGCCAGCAGCACGCCCCCGGCAAGAGCTAACTATGGCTACACCTTC.